This T cell receptor (beta chain) stems from a study of T and B cells in COVID-19 patients. Study as a whole: About 90% of the roughly 20 active-infection patients had comorbidities associated with unfavorable COVID-19 outcome.

The study, taken as a whole, reports: Active COVID-19 showed highly clonal TRB repertoires; recovery showed diversity and richness above healthy donors.

The CDR3 spans 16 residues. The junction had 4 bases not matched to a gene; V was cut back by 3 bases and J by 0 bases. Germline assignment: CDR1 KGHSH and CDR2 LQKENI. TRB rearrangements were amplified by multiplex PCR with BIOMED2 TRB-A/B primers. A single record per CDR3 protein comes from TCRdb applying MiXCR to the multiplex PCR reads. The data show roughly 25,000 distinct CDR3 sequences, 30% to 35% seen once. On this clonotype: Its specificity is not known.

Blood genomic DNA input for TRB amplification was roughly 250-550 ng. This sequence joins TRBV18 and TRBJ1-5, with 8 bases that match TRBD1. This receptor was obtained from a human donor who had recovered from COVID-19. The sample consisted of blood. The CDR3 region has the DNA TGTGCCAGCTCACCGGACAGGGCCGATAGCAATCAGCCCCAGCATTTT. It yields the protein CASSPDRADSNQPQHF.